The rows below give T cell receptor beta chains drawn from one sample of a study of molecular identifiers for immune sequencing clone quantification. TCRdb redid the calling of the PCR reads with MiXCR, one entry per CDR3 protein. The data contain about 640,000 distinct CDR3 sequences, 15% to 20% of them singletons. The sequencing input was naive CD8+ T cells from blood, with Jurkat cell RNA spiked in. Source of these receptors: a human donor in good health. Some libraries in this study had Jurkat cell RNA spiked in. CDR3s include the opening cysteine and the closing phenylalanine or tryptophan. D genes are given only for firm matches. The size field is filled for only some rows; it gives once, few, many or a size class.

>TRBD2|TRBV28|many|15|TRBJ2-7
CASSLWSGGAGEQYF
TGTGCCAGCAGTTTATGGTCGGGGGGGGCGGGCGAGCAGTACTTC
>.|TRBV6-5|few|20|TRBJ2-1
CASSYTILAAGNSSYNEQFF
TGTGCCAGCAGTTACACGATACTGGCGGCGGGCAACAGCTCCTACAATGAGCAGTTCTTC
>TRBD2|TRBV29-1|many|12|TRBJ2-1
CSVTSGINEQFF
TGCAGCGTCACTAGCGGGATTAATGAGCAGTTCTTC
>.|TRBV4-3|many|15|TRBJ1-1
CASSQDVRGYGEAFF
TGCGCCAGCAGCCAAGACGTAAGGGGATATGGTGAAGCTTTCTTT
>.|TRBV4-3|.|16|TRBJ1-5
CASSQEYWVGSQPQHF
TGCGCCAGCAGCCAAGAATATTGGGTTGGTAGTCAGCCCCAGCATTTT
>TRBD2|TRBV4-2|many|17|TRBJ2-3
CASSQDRGEIHTDTQYF
TGTGCCAGCAGCCAAGACCGGGGGGAAATCCACACAGATACGCAGTATTTT
>.|TRBV30|many|15|TRBJ1-6
CAWSGPDAWNSPLHF
TGTGCCTGGAGTGGACCCGACGCCTGGAATTCACCCCTCCACTTT
>.|TRBV6-2/TRBV6-3|many|13|TRBJ2-7
CASMSGNSYEQYF
TGTGCCAGCATGTCGGGGAACTCCTACGAGCAGTACTTC
>TRBD2|TRBV12-3/TRBV12-4|few|19|TRBJ2-5
CASSYLELAGEGNQETQYF
TGTGCCAGCAGTTACCTAGAACTAGCGGGAGAGGGCAACCAAGAGACCCAGTACTTC
>TRBD2|TRBV14|.|19|TRBJ2-5
CASSQDPTSGQGAQETQYF
TGTGCCAGCAGCCAAGATCCGACTAGCGGGCAGGGAGCACAAGAGACCCAGTACTTC
>.|TRBV6-2/TRBV6-3|few|15|TRBJ2-7
CASSTTQGYYYEQYF
TGTGCCAGCAGTACTACGCAGGGCTACTACTACGAGCAGTACTTC
>.|TRBV10-3|.|16|TRBJ2-7
CAISDRGPPFSYEQYF
TGTGCCATCAGTGATAGGGGTCCTCCTTTCTCCTACGAGCAGTACTTC
>.|TRBV27|.|13|TRBJ1-6
CASSLSENSPLHF
TGTGCCAGCAGTTTGTCAGAGAATTCACCCCTCCACTTT
>.|TRBV4-1|many|15|TRBJ1-1
CASSQVGGKNTEAFF
TGCGCCAGCAGCCAAGTGGGAGGGAAGAACACTGAAGCTTTCTTT
>.|TRBV20-1|many|17|TRBJ1-5
CSARDLWGASLNQPQHF
TGCAGTGCTAGAGATCTTTGGGGGGCCAGTCTGAATCAGCCCCAGCATTTT
>.|TRBV4-3|few|16|TRBJ2-1
CASSQDRAGTYNEQFF
TGCGCCAGCAGCCAAGACAGGGCAGGGACCTACAATGAGCAGTTCTTC
>.|TRBV5-8|many|15|TRBJ2-3
CASSLGGPPTDTQYF
TGTGCCAGCAGCTTGGGGGGGCCACCCACAGATACGCAGTATTTT
>TRBD1|TRBV5-1|few|16|TRBJ2-1
CASSPQGARGYNEQFF
TGCGCCAGCAGCCCTCAGGGGGCTCGCGGTTACAATGAGCAGTTCTTC
>.|TRBV5-1|.|15|TRBJ1-4
CASSLEGGPNEKLFF
TGCGCCAGCAGCTTGGAAGGGGGACCTAATGAAAAACTGTTTTTT
>.|TRBV4-3|.|15|TRBJ1-6
CAGSLGTSTGSPLHF
TGCGCCGGCAGCCTTGGGACCTCGACGGGATCACCCCTCCACTTT
>.|TRBV9|.|13|TRBJ1-3
CASSLWTEDTIYF
TGTGCCAGCAGCCTATGGACCGAAGACACCATATATTTT
>TRBD1|TRBV6-1|many|15|TRBJ2-7
CASSGAGQGMYEQYF
TGTGCCAGCAGTGGCGCCGGACAGGGGATGTACGAGCAGTACTTC
>.|TRBV6-2/TRBV6-3|few|17|TRBJ2-2
CASSTDLRGVDTGELFF
TGTGCCAGCAGTACCGATTTAAGGGGTGTGGACACCGGGGAGCTGTTTTTT
>.|TRBV29-1|many|14|TRBJ2-3
CSAETGPSTDTQYF
TGCAGCGCTGAAACCGGGCCCAGCACGGATACGCAGTATTTT
>.|TRBV25-1|many|12|TRBJ1-1
CASSDLTFEAFF
TGTGCCAGCAGTGATCTGACATTTGAAGCTTTCTTT
>.|TRBV6-2/TRBV6-3|few|14|TRBJ1-5
CASSSRGADQPQHF
TGTGCCAGCAGTTCCAGGGGAGCGGATCAGCCCCAGCATTTT
>TRBD2|TRBV7-8|many|14|TRBJ2-7
CASSRGTGGYEQYF
TGTGCCAGCAGCCGTGGGACGGGAGGGTACGAGCAGTACTTC
>.|TRBV20-1|few|16|TRBJ2-1
CSARDLQGIAYNEQFF
TGCAGTGCTAGAGATCTTCAGGGTATTGCCTACAATGAGCAGTTCTTC
>.|TRBV6-1|many|15|TRBJ1-1
CASTPFTVMNTEAFF
TGTGCCAGCACCCCCTTCACAGTCATGAACACTGAAGCTTTCTTT
>.|TRBV20-1|.|14|TRBJ2-1
CSAPRGGYYNEQFF
TGCAGTGCCCCAAGGGGCGGTTATTACAATGAGCAGTTCTTC
>TRBD1|TRBV30|.|13|TRBJ1-1
CAWSPGTGRNAFF
TGTGCCTGGAGCCCCGGGACAGGGAGAAACGCTTTCTTT
>TRBD1|TRBV29-1|many|17|TRBJ1-2
CSVEFTMEQGATYGYTF
TGCAGCGTTGAATTCACGATGGAACAGGGGGCCACCTATGGCTACACCTTC
>.|TRBV7-9|.|16|TRBJ1-5
CASSLARGDGNQPQHF
TGTGCCAGCAGCTTAGCTCGTGGGGACGGCAATCAGCCCCAGCATTTT
>.|TRBV6-1|.|13|TRBJ2-7
CASSPRTTYEQHF
TGTGCCAGCAGTCCCCGCACTACCTACGAGCAGCACTTC
>.|TRBV30|.|15|TRBJ2-1
CAWSFGTSSYNEQFF
TGTGCCTGGAGTTTCGGGACGAGCTCCTACAATGAGCAGTTCTTC
>.|TRBV24-1|many|20|TRBJ2-6
CATSGLDGRPEGSGANVLTF
TGTGCCACCAGTGGTCTAGATGGACGCCCTGAGGGCTCTGGGGCCAACGTCCTGACTTTC
>TRBD1|TRBV29-1|many|13|TRBJ1-1
CSVEGTGYYEAFF
TGCAGCGTTGAGGGGACAGGCTATTATGAAGCTTTCTTT
>.|TRBV24-1|many|12|TRBJ2-1
CATSVGDYEQFF
TGTGCCACCAGTGTTGGCGATTATGAGCAGTTCTTC
>TRBD2|TRBV7-6|.|16|TRBJ2-1
CASSFRLAGSVNEQFF
TGTGCCAGCAGCTTCCGACTAGCGGGGAGTGTTAATGAGCAGTTCTTC
>.|TRBV7-2|few|14|TRBJ2-7
CASGPRTEPYEQYF
TGTGCCAGCGGCCCCCGGACGGAGCCCTACGAGCAGTACTTC
>.|TRBV28|.|15|TRBJ2-5
CASSPQYLPEETQYF
TGTGCCAGCAGTCCCCAATATCTTCCAGAGGAGACCCAGTACTTC